The rows below give T cell receptor beta chains drawn from one sample of a study of OX40 agonist ivuxolimab in advanced cancers. The assay was immunoSEQ multiplex PCR, and TCRdb's table has in-frame clones only and misses some. Of around 59,000 clones in the sample, about nine tenths are singletons; the top ten hold around 1%. Sequences were derived from CD4+ or CD8+ T cells sorted from blood, sampled in a trial of the OX40 agonist ivuxolimab. The receptors shown here come from an adult with an advanced solid tumor such as melanoma, head and neck, liver or kidney cancer. The CDR3 runs from the conserved cysteine through the conserved F or W. The order of the fields is D gene, V gene, clone size, CDR3 protein. The D gene is left open where the match is weak. Not every row has a clone size; where given, it reads once, few, many or a size class.

. | TRBV5-1 | . | CASSLGNRVNEQFF
. | TRBV4-2 | . | CASSQDPQAGNTIYF
. | TRBV27 | once | CASSLGRFSSYEQYF
. | TRBV5-1 | . | CASSYGRGEQYF
. | TRBV9 | . | CASSVQPGSNQPQHF
TRBD1 | TRBV27 | . | CASSLEGTGPDGNTEAFF
. | TRBV6-6 | . | CAGSQTSGNTIYF
. | TRBV5-1 | . | CASSPRISYNEQFF
. | TRBV19 | . | CASNGPRDYGYTF
. | TRBV18 | . | CASSPNQAPNQPQHF
. | TRBV11-2 | . | CASSAIQGANVLTF
. | TRBV27 | . | CASSHYSRWSGTQYF
TRBD1 | TRBV28 | . | CASSASGTALGDTQYF
. | TRBV10-3 | once | CAISEREAGPHEQYF
TRBD1 | TRBV6-1 | . | CASSVDRGGDEQYF
. | TRBV19 | . | CASSLEPGGNTGELFF
. | TRBV7-2 | . | CASSLAPTGRGYTF
. | TRBV7-2 | . | CASSLVPGELFF
. | TRBV28 | . | CASSSIRSLNNEQFF